The clone carrying this T cell receptor (beta chain) was recorded many times. This specimen belongs to a study of regulatory T cells in long-lasting Graves disease. Investigators prepared the TCR beta libraries by applying iRepertoire HTBI primers and Arm-PCR of CDR3 regions. TCRdb analysed the multiplex PCR reads with MiXCR anew, one entry per CDR3 protein. The repertoire holds more than 450,000 distinct CDR3 sequences, about a sixth seen once, with about 12% in the top ten. As to time point: newly diagnosed GD, antithyroid drugs for less than 3 months. PBMCs provided the RNA from which the TCR library was made. The CDR3 runs 15 residues. CDR1 is MNHEY, CDR2 SMNVEV, per germline (reference sequence). With 5 bases clipped from V and 6 bases from J, the junction kept 6 bases outside the gene matches. These same records also appear under a second study, on T cells in Graves' hyperthyroidism and ophthalmopathy. From that second work: In the first-round RT-PCR of the TCR CDR3, the HTBI primer set was used.

The chain joins TRBV27 to TRBJ2-1; TRBD2 matches 11 bases. Sequenced material: peripheral blood mononuclear cells (PBMCs), taken at new diagnosis, from a patient treated with antithyroid drugs. The sequence was collected from a man aged 40-55 years with Graves disease. In DNA, the CDR3 is TGTGCCAGCAGTCCCGGGACTAGCGGCTTCAATGAGCAGTTCTTC. Translated, it gives CASSPGTSGFNEQFF.